This TCR beta chain was found in a study of blood T cell repertoires in COVID-19. Symptom resolution, clearance, or two negative PCRs marked the recovered donors of Cohort 3. Germline lookup yields CDR1 SGHVS and CDR2 FNYEAQ. The trim removed 5 bases at V and 0 bases at J, leaving 20 bases unmatched. The CDR3 contains 22 residues. Libraries were prepared by immunoSEQ multiplex PCR; TCRdb keeps only in-frame clonotypes and omits some of them. Altogether approximately 260,000 clones are present, approximately 84% being singletons, with the ten largest covering around 3.6%. Sequencing used PBMCs or T cells enriched from blood (not recorded which). The chain employs TRBV7-6 and TRBJ2-1, with TRBD2 matching 12 bases. The source is a man aged 50-59 years who had recovered from COVID-19. The CDR3 DNA is TGTGCCAGCAGCCTACGGGGTTCGCTAGCGGGGGGGCCTAGGTACTCCTACAATGAGCAGTTCTTC. It translates to CASSLRGSLAGGPRYSYNEQFF.